Described below is a single T cell receptor (beta chain) sequence and its context. This clonotype has at least ten counts. What antigen it recognizes has not been identified. No quality values exist for individual bases; no much larger clone is one base distant. Sequencer: Illumina NovaSeq 6000. Using 5'RACE with constant-segment primers, TCRalpha and TCRbeta cDNA libraries were constructed, with sample barcodes and unique molecular identifiers added in the process. Trizol reagent was used to extract RNA from every sample. The libraries were amplified in two PCR steps, and the second step added a second sample barcode and Illumina TruSeq adapters. The libraries were sequenced on an Illumina NovaSeq using 2 x 150 bp paired-end reads. From the authors' description of their analysis: Demultiplexing of reads and collapsing into UMI-guided consensus sequences were performed with migec v1.2.7. With mixcr v2.1.11, UMI consensuses were aligned to TRA and TRB V and J templates and assembled into clonotypes. A clonotype was counted as expanded or contracted only when both edgeR and NoisET called the clonotype significant, with the noise models trained on biological replicates. For edgeR calls, a false discovery rate-adjusted p below 0.01 and a log2 fold-change threshold of 1 were applied. As an exploratory analysis of dynamics, max-normalized trajectories of the 1000 most abundant clonotypes were examined by PCA with hierarchical clustering. Separately sequenced CD4+ and CD8+ repertoires were used to assign the CD4 or CD8 phenotype of responding clones. In-frame beta chains were kept once TCRdb had trimmed the public reads at Q25 with fastp and called clones with MiXCR. Under each unique CDR3 protein, matching rows form one entry showing the most common genes and DNA. These V and J calls rely on TCRdb rather than the paper's analysis. The sample includes 200,000 to 250,000 distinct CDR3 sequences, with 8.5% to 9.5% observed a single time. The top ten clonotypes cover around 23% of the sample.

Inclusive of the bounding cysteine and phenylalanine, the CDR3 is 16 residues long. Here the CDR3 DNA is all that survives: 48 bases in frame from base 1. CDR1 MNHEY and CDR2 SMNVEV were looked up in the germline V gene (reference sequence). After removal of 6 bases from V and 9 bases from J, the junction retains 14 bases not matched to a gene. The sample comes from a study of T-cell memory formation after mild COVID-19 (dated by TCRdb to 2020 to 2023). With regard to the full study: TCR sequence clusters from the two donors were found to be largely donor specific. In a couple of donors, T-cell clones that expanded and contracted after mild COVID-19 were followed by sequencing TCRalpha and TCRbeta repertoires longitudinally. The cohort was made up of two young adult volunteers, one female and one male, who were previously healthy.

Paper-wide results and their limitations: The study covered only a couple of mild cases, and larger cohorts including severe cases with pre-infection samples were considered necessary. Clones that contracted from day 15 to 85 showed balanced CD4/CD8 phenotypes, whereas a second wave of clones that expanded from day 15 to 37 leaned towards CD4+. Some responding clones were detected in pre-infection memory, suggesting pre-existing cross-reactive memory T cells joined the SARS-CoV-2 response. Contracting CD4+ clones were located mainly in the CM and EM memory subsets, whereas CD8+ clones were found to be enriched in EMRA. The second-wave clones that peaked on day 37 were not confirmed to be SARS-CoV-2 specific.

PBMCs were isolated by Ficoll-Paque density gradient centrifugation. The receptor was isolated from a young man who had mild COVID-19 (a few samples of this study predate the infection). The sample titles of this study are shuffled in the database, so cell type and time point are left out; the donor was told from shared clones. Sequencing input: PBMCs or a T cell subset sorted from them (not recorded which). In this chain, TRBV27 is recombined with TRBJ2-1, and TRBD2 aligns with 10 junction nucleotides. The CDR3 protein is CASRRRPSGGSFEQFF. The nucleotide sequence is given as TGTGCCAGCAGACGACGACCTAGCGGGGGATCGTTTGAGCAGTTCTTC.